This T cell receptor (beta chain) came from a study of CD8+ T cells in alopecia areata (dated by TCRdb to 2016 to 2019). A note on the overall study: The treated patients, all with moderate-to-severe alopecia areata, were enrolled in an open-label pilot trial of oral tofacitinib given at 5 to 10 mg twice daily. Patients stayed on tofacitinib for 6 to 18 months and then had 6 months of follow-up off drug so that delayed response and recurrence could be assessed. Disease severity in treated patients was measured with the SALT score, which quantifies the percentage of affected scalp surface area. To study T cell clonal expansion in alopecia areata, the researchers applied high-throughput TCRbeta sequencing to both the C3H/HeJ mouse model and human patients. Scalp tissue and sorted CD4+ and CD8+ peripheral blood T cells from patchy and totalis/universalis alopecia areata patients and from healthy controls were covered by human TCRbeta sequencing. Patients on tofacitinib were biopsied at baseline and after 4 and 24 weeks of treatment, and several of the patients also had a later scalp biopsy. Scalp clonality was compared across normal scalp (n=4), patchy alopecia areata scalp (n=8), and alopecia totalis/universalis scalp (n=8). RNA was obtained with the PAXgene miRNA kit for fixed scalp, the miRNeasy kit for PBMCs, and the RNeasy kit for mouse skin. immunoSEQ multiplex PCR using 35 Vbeta forward primers and 13 Jbeta reverse primers was used to amplify TCRbeta CDR3 regions. Results and caveats for the whole study, not just this receptor: Shared TCR sequences between patients were less evident than in mice, which may be partly attributable to HLA diversity in the patient population. Compared with normal scalp, lesional scalp had higher clonality and more expanded CD8+ clones, particularly in alopecia totalis/universalis, a pattern that suggests antigenic drive. Many expanded lesional clones were found to persist in scalp and blood during tofacitinib treatment, and relapse after treatment cessation may be partly explained by this persistence. Unlike mouse skin, where gammadelta T cells dominate, normal human skin contains resident alphabeta T cells that get sequenced too, which complicates analysis of the scalp TCR repertoire. Tofacitinib significantly lowered scalp clonality and the number of expanded CD8+ clones among the top 100 scalp clones. The treated cohort was small, with a single nonresponder, so links between baseline CD8+ expansion and response need larger studies.

Libraries were built with the immunoSEQ multiplex PCR assay. For TCR sequencing, RNA was extracted from every sample and reverse transcribed into cDNA to serve as template. First-strand cDNA was synthesized with SuperScript III using a 2:1 mix of oligo-dT and random hexamers. A synthetic immune receptor repertoire was used to gauge amplification bias, and whatever bias remained was removed computationally. On the study's bioinformatics: Raw reads were preprocessed to remove errors, and CDR3 was defined by IMGT conventions from the conserved cysteine to phenylalanine. To get clonality, Shannon entropy was normalized by log2 of the number of productive unique TCRs and the result was subtracted from 1. CD4 or CD8 identity of scalp clones was inferred by cross-referencing scalp TCRbeta sequences with sorted blood CD4 and CD8 repertoires. TCRdb's version of the immuneACCESS table is confined to in-frame rearrangements and falls short of the full clone set. An unresolved V gene accounts for under half of the shortfall where checked; the remainder is of unknown origin. V and J calls and clone size are as listed in that table; D and trimming were resolved from the DNA. This sample comprises 200,000 to 250,000 clones, 66% of them detected only once. 1% to 1.5% of the sample is in the top ten clones.

The germline V gene (reference sequence) yields GTSNPN for CDR1 and SVGIG for CDR2. The CDR3 has 14 amino acids, counting the end cysteine and phenylalanine. The kept DNA is CDR3 alone, 42 bases in frame from the first base. V loses 1 base of germline sequence and J loses 2 bases, and the interval between the two ends is 12 bases. Of note for this clone: The clone's antigen remains unknown. Base qualities are missing; no much larger clone stands one base away.

This sample's treatment or condition label indicates: oral pan-JAK inhibitor, 5-10 mg twice daily. Lesional scalp punch biopsies and peripheral blood were collected from alopecia areata patients. After PBMCs were isolated by density centrifugation and stained for CD3, CD4 and CD8, a FACSAria was used to sort CD4+ and CD8+ T cells. This receptor chain uses TRBV30 and TRBJ2-7; tentative D gene TRBD2, with 5 bases matching. This clonotype was obtained from a human donor with alopecia areata. The specimen was CD4+ T cells sorted from blood, collected around week 42, from a patient treated with tofacitinib. The base sequence is TGTGCCTGGAGTGACGGACTTACCACCTACGAGCAGTACTTC. Its translation is CAWSDGLTTYEQYF.